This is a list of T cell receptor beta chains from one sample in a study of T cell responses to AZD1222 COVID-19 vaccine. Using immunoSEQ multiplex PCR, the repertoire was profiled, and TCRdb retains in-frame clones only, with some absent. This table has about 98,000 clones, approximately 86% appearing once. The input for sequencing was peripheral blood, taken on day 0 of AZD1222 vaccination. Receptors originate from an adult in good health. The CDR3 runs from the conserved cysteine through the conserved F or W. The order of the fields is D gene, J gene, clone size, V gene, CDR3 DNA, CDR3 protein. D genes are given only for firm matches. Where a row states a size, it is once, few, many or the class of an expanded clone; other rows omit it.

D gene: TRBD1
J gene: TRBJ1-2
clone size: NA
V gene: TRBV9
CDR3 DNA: TGTGCCAGCAGCAAGGACAGGGGTTTTGGCTACACCTTC
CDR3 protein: CASSKDRGFGYTF

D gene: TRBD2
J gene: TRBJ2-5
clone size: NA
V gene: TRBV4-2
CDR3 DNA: TGTGCCAGCAGTCACAGACTAGCGGAGACCCAGTACTTC
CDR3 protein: CASSHRLAETQYF

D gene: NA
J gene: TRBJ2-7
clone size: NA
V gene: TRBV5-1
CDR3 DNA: TGCGCCAGCAGCTTGGGTGCCGGGAGCTCCTACGAGCAGTACTTC
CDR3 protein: CASSLGAGSSYEQYF

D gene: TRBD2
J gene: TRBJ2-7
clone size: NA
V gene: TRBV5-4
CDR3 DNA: TGTGCCAGCAGCTCCACTAGCGGGGCTACCTACGAGCAGTACTTC
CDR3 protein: CASSSTSGATYEQYF

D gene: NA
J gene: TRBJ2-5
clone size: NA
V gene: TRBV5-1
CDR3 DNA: TGCGCCAGCAGCTTGGGGACAGCAGGGAGGGAGACCCAGTACTTC
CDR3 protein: CASSLGTAGRETQYF

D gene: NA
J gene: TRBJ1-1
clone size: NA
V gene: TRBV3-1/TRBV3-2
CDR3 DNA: TGTGCCAGCAGCCCGCTGCGGGAGACCACTGAAGCTTTCTTT
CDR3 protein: CASSPLRETTEAFF

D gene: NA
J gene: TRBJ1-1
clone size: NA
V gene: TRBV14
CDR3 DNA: TGTGCCAGCAGCCAAGACTGGGGGGCTGAAGCTTTCTTT
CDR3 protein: CASSQDWGAEAFF

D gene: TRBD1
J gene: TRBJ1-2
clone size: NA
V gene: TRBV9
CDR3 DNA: TGTGCCAGCAGCGTAGTAGCCTCAAGGACAGGCGCTCACTATGGCTACACCTTC
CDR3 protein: CASSVVASRTGAHYGYTF

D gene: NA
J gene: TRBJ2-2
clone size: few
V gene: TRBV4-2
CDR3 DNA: TGTGCCAGCAGCCAAGCACAGAACACCGGGGAGCTGTTTTTT
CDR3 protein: CASSQAQNTGELFF

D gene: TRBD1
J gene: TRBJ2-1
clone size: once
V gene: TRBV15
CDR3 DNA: TGTGCCACCAGCAGAGTAGCCCGGACAGGGGGCGTCGGTGATGAGCAGTTCTTC
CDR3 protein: CATSRVARTGGVGDEQFF

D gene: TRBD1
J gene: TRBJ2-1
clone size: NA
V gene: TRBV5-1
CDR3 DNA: TGCGCCAGCAGCTTGGGTGCCGGGACAGGCTCCTACAATGAGCAGTTCTTC
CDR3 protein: CASSLGAGTGSYNEQFF

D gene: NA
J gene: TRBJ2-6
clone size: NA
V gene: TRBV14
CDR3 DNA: TGTGCCAGCAGCCATGAAACCCCTGGGGCCAACGTCCTGACTTTC
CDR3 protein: CASSHETPGANVLTF

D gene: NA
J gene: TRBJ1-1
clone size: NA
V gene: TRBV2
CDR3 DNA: TGTGCCAACCTTCCGGGACAACAGAACACTGAAGCTTTCTTT
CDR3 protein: CANLPGQQNTEAFF

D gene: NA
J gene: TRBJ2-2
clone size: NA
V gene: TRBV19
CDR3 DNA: TGTGCCAGTGCCCCTACAGGAACCCTGAACACCGGGGAGCTGTTTTTT
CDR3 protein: CASAPTGTLNTGELFF

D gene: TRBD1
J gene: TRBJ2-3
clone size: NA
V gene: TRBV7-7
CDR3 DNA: TGTGCTAGCAGTCCAAGGCGTTCGGGACAGGGGAGCACAGATACGCAGTATTTT
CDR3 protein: CASSPRRSGQGSTDTQYF

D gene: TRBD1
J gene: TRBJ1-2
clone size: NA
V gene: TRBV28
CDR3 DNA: TGTGCCAGCAGTTCCTCATCGGGACAGGCTGCTAACTATGGCTACACCTTC
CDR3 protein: CASSSSSGQAANYGYTF

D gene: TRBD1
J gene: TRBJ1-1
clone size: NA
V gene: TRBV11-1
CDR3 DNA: TGTGCCAGCAGCCTCGGACAGGGCCTAACGAACACTGAAGCTTTCTTT
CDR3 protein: CASSLGQGLTNTEAFF

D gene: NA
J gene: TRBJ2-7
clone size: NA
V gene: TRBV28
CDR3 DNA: TGTGCCAGCAGTCAACTGGGGTCCGAGCAGTACTTC
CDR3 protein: CASSQLGSEQYF

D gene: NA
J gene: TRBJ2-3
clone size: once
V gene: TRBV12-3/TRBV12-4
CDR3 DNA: TGTGCCAGCAGTTTCCCCTCTGGAGATACGCAGTATTTT
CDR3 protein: CASSFPSGDTQYF

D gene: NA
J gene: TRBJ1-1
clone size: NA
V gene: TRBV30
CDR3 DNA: TGTGCCTGGAGTGTAACGCGAGAAGCTTTCTTT
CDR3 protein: CAWSVTREAFF

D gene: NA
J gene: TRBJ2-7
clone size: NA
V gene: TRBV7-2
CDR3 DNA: TGTGCCAGCAGCCCCACTGTGGGCGGAGAGCAGTACTTC
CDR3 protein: CASSPTVGGEQYF

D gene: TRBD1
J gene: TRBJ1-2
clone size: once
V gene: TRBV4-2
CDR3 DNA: TGTGCCAGCAGCCAAGATGGGACAGGAGTTGAGTATGGCTACACCTTC
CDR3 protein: CASSQDGTGVEYGYTF

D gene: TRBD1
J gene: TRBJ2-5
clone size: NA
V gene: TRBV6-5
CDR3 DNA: TGTGCCAGCAGCTTCCCGGGACAGGGGCGAACCCAGTACTTC
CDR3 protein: CASSFPGQGRTQYF

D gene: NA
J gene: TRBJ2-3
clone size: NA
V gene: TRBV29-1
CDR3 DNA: TGCAGCGTTGTAACCAGCTCAGTAAGCACAGATACGCAGTATTTT
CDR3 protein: CSVVTSSVSTDTQYF

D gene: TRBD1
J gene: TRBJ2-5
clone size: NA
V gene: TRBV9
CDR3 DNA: TGTGCCAGCAGCTCCCGGACAGGGCGCGAGACCCAGTACTTC
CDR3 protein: CASSSRTGRETQYF

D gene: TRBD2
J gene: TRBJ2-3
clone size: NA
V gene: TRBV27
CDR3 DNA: TGTGCCAGCAGTTTTCTTAGCGGGGCAACAGATACGCAGTATTTT
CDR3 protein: CASSFLSGATDTQYF

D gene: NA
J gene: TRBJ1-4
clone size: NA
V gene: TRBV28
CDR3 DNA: TGTGCCAGCAGTTTATGGCAGGCCCAAGGGTCAACTAATGAAAAACTGTTTTTT
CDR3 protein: CASSLWQAQGSTNEKLFF

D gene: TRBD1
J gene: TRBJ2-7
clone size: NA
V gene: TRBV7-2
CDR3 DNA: TGTGCCAGCAGCTTCGACAGGGCAAAGGTCTACGAGCAGTACTTC
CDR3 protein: CASSFDRAKVYEQYF

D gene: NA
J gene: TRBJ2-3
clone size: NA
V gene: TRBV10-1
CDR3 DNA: TGCGCCAGCCGTCACCGGGTCTGCAAGTCGGTGGGCACAGATACGCAGTATTTT
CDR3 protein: CASRHRVCKSVGTDTQYF

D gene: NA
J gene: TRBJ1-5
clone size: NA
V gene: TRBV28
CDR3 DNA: TGTGCCAGCAGTTTTGCTTCCCTTTTACCCAAAAATCAGCCCCAGCATTTT
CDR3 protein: CASSFASLLPKNQPQHF

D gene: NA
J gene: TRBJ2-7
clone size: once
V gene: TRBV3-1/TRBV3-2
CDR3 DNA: TGTGCCAGCAGCCAAGCCCCCTGGGACAATTACGAGCAGTACTTC
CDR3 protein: CASSQAPWDNYEQYF

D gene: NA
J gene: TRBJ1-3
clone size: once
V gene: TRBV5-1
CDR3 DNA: TGCGCCAGCAGCTTGGTAGGGGCTGGAAACACCATATATTTT
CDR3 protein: CASSLVGAGNTIYF

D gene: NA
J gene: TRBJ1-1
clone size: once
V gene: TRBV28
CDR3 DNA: TGTGCCAGCAGTCATTGGACGGCCGGATACACTGAAGCTTTCTTT
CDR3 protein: CASSHWTAGYTEAFF

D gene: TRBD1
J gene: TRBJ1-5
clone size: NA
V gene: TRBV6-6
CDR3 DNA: TGTGCCACCGGAACCCGGGACAGGGGAGGCAATCAGCCCCAGCATTTT
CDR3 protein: CATGTRDRGGNQPQHF

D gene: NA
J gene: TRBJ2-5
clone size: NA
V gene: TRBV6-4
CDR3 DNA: TGTGCCAGCAGTGTGGACGGGGGGCAGACCCAGTACTTC
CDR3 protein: CASSVDGGQTQYF

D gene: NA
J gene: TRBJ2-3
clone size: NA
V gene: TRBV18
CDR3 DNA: TGTGCCAGCTCACCACCGAGCAGGGGTCCAGATACGCAGTATTTT
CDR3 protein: CASSPPSRGPDTQYF

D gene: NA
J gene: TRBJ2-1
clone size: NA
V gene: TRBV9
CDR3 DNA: TGTGCCAGCAGCCCCTTCGACAGGTCCAATGAGCAGTTCTTC
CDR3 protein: CASSPFDRSNEQFF

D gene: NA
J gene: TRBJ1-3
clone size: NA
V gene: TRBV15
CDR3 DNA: TGTGCCACCAGCGTCGATGGGGCCGGAAACACCATATATTTT
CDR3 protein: CATSVDGAGNTIYF

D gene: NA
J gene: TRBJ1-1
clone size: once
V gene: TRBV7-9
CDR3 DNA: TGTGCCAGCAGCGCAGGAAAAGGGTTGGGGAACACTGAAGCTTTCTTT
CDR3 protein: CASSAGKGLGNTEAFF

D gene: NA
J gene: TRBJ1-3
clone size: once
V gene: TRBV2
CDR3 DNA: TGTGCCAGCAGTGAAGCGCTTACGGGGGCGGGTGGAAACACCATATATTTT
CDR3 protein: CASSEALTGAGGNTIYF

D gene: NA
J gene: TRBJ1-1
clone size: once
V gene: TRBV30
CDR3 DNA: TGTGCCTGGAGTTCCTTTTGGTCGGACAGTAACACTGAAGCTTTCTTT
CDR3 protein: CAWSSFWSDSNTEAFF

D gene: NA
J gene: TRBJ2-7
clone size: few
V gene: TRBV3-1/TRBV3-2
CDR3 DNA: TGTGCCAGCAGCCAATTACACGAGCAGTACTTC
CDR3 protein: CASSQLHEQYF

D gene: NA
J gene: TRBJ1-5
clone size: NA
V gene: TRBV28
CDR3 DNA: TGTGCCAGCAGTTCCGGGACTAGGGATCAGCCCCAGCATTTT
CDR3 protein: CASSSGTRDQPQHF

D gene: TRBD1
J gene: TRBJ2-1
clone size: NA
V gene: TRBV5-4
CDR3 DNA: TGTGCCAGCAGCTCGGGACAGGGACGAAATGAGCAGTTCTTC
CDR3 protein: CASSSGQGRNEQFF

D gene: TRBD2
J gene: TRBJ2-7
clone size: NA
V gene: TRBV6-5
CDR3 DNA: TGTGCCAGCAGTACACGACTAGCGGCCTACGAGCAGTACTTC
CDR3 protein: CASSTRLAAYEQYF

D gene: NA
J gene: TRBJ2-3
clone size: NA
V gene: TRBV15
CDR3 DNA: TGTGCCACCAGCAACGCCGGGACCCCAAATACGCAGTATTTT
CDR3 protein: CATSNAGTPNTQYF

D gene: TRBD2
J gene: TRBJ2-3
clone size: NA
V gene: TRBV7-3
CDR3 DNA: TGTGCCAGCAGCCCGGGACTAGCGGGGTGGGATACGCAGTATTTT
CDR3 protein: CASSPGLAGWDTQYF

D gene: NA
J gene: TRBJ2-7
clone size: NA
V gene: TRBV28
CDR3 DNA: TGTGCCAGCAGTTCCTCGGGGGCGGGGTTTCAGGAGCAGTACTTC
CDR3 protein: CASSSSGAGFQEQYF

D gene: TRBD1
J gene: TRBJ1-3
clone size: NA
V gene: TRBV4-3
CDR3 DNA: TGCGCCAGCAGCCAAGGACAGGGAGGCTCTGGAAACACCATATATTTT
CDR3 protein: CASSQGQGGSGNTIYF

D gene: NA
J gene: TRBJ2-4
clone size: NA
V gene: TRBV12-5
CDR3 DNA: TGTGCTAGTGGTCCCCACCGGGGACACCATTATGGACCTGGTGATTTCCTAGCCAAAAACATTCAGTACTTC
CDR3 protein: CASGPHRGHHYGPGDFLAKNIQYF

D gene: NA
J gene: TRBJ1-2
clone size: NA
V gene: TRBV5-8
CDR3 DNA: TGTGCCAGCAGCTTTGGGACACCGGTCGGCTACACCTTC
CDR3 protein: CASSFGTPVGYTF

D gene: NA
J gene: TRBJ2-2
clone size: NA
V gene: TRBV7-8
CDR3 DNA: TGTGCCAGCAGCCGAGAGTTCGCGGAACTCGCGAACACCGGGGAGCTGTTTTTT
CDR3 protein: CASSREFAELANTGELFF

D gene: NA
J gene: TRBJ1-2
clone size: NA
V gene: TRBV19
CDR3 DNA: TGTGCCAGCACCACCGGGACAAATAACTATGGCTACACCTTC
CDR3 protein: CASTTGTNNYGYTF

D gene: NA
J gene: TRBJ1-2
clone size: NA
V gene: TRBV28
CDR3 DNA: TGTGCCAGCACCACTCCGGACAGCTCGGGGTTCTATGGCTACACCTTC
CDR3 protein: CASTTPDSSGFYGYTF

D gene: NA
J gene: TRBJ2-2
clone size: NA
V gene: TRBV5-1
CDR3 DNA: TGCGCCAGCAAACCAAACACCGGGGAGCTGTTTTTT
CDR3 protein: CASKPNTGELFF